This T cell receptor (beta chain) was observed in a study of early T cells in non-severe SARS-CoV-2 infection. Each cDNA molecule carried a unique molecular identifier. Each CDR3 protein is one row after TCRdb ran MiXCR on the 5' RACE reads. The sample contains 87,000 or so distinct CDR3 sequences, roughly 12% of which appear only once. Germline V gives CDR1 DFQATT, CDR2 SNEGSKA (reference sequence). The trim removed 0 bases at V and 4 bases at J, leaving 11 bases unmatched. This CDR3 is 16 amino acids long. The specimen was whole blood. V usage is TRBV20-1 and J usage is TRBJ1-2, with TRBD1 identical over 7 bases. This TCR came from an adult who was a healthcare worker with PCR-confirmed SARS-CoV-2 infection or an uninfected control (not recorded which). The CDR3 loop reads CSARDRAQGPSYGYTF. In DNA form, the CDR3 reads TGCAGTGCTAGAGACCGGGCACAGGGGCCCTCCTATGGCTACACCTTC.